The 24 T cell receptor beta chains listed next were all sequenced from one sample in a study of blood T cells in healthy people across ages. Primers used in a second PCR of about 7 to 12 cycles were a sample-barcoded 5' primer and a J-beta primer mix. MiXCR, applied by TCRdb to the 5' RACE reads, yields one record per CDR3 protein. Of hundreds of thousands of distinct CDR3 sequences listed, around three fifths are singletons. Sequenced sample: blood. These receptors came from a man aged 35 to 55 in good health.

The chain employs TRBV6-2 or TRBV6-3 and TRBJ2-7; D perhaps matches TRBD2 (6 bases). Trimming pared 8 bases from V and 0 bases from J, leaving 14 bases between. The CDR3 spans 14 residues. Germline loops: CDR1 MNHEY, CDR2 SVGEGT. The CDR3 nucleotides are TGTGCCAGCCGACCGGGGGTCAGCTCCTACGAGCAGTACTTC. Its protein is CASRPGVSSYEQYF.

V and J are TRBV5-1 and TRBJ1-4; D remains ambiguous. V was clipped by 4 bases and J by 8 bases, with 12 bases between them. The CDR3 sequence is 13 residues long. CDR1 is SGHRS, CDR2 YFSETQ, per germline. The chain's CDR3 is CASSGTLGEKLFF. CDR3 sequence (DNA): TGCGCCAGCAGCGGAACCCTGGGGGAAAAACTGTTTTTT.

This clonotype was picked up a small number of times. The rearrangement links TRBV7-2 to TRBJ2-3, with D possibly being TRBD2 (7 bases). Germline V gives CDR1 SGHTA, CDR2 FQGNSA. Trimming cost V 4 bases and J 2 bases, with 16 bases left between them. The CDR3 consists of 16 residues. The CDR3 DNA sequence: TGTGCCAGCAGCTGGAGGGGGGGTAGATCCACAGATACGCAGTATTTT. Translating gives CASSWRGGRSTDTQYF.

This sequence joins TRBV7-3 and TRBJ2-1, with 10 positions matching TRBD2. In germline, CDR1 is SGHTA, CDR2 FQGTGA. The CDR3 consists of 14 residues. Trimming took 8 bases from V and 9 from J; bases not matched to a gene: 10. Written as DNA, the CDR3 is TGTGCCAGCGGGCCGAGCGGGGGGGCCTTTGAGCAGTTCTTC. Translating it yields CASGPSGGAFEQFF.

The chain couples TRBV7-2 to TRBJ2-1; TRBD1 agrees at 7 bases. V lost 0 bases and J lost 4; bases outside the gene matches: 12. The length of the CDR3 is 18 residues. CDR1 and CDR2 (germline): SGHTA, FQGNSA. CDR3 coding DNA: TGTGCCAGCAGCTTAGCGGTTACGGGACAGCACCTTTACAATGAGCAGTTCTTC. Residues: CASSLAVTGQHLYNEQFF.

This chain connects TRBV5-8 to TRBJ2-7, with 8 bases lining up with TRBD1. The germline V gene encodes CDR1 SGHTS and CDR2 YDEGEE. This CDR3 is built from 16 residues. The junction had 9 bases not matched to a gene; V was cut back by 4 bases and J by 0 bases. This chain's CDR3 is CASSNGRQGTSYEQYF. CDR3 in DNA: TGTGCCAGCAGCAACGGGAGACAGGGGACCTCCTACGAGCAGTACTTC. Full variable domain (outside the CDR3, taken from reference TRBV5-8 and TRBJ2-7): EAGVTQSPTHLIKTRGQQATLRCSPISGHTSVYWYQQALGLGLQFLLWYDEGEERNRGNFPPRFSGRQFPNYSSELNVNALELEDSALYLCASSNGRQGTSYEQYFGPGTRLTVT.

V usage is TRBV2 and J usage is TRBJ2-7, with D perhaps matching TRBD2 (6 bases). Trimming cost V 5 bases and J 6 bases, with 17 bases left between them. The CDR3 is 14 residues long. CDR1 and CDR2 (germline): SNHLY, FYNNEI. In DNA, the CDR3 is TGTGCCAGCAGTCGGACGGAGGGAACGGCCGAGCAGTACTTC. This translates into CASSRTEGTAEQYF. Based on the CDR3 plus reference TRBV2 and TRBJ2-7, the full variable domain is EPEVTQTPSHQVTQMGQEVILRCVPISNHLYFYWYRQILGQKVEFLVSFYNNEISEKSEIFDDQFSVERPDGSNFTLKIRSTKLEDSAMYFCASSRTEGTAEQYFGPGTRLTVT.

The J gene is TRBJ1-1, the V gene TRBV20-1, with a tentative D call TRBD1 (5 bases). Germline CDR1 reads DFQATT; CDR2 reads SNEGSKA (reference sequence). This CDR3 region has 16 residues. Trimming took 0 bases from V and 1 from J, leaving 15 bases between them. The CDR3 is CSARDRGENGNTEAFF. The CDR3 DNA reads TGCAGTGCTAGAGATAGGGGTGAGAACGGGAACACTGAAGCTTTCTTT.

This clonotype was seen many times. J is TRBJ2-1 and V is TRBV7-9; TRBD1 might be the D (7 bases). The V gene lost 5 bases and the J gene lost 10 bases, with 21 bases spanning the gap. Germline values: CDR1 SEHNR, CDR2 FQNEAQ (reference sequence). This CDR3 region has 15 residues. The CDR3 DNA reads TGTGCCAGCAGCCGCGGGACAGTAAAGTTCGAAGAGCAGTTCTTC. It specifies CASSRGTVKFEEQFF. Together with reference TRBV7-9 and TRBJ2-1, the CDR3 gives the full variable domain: DTGVSQNPRHKITKRGQNVTFRCDPISEHNRLYWYRQTLGQGPEFLTYFQNEAQLEKSRLLSDRFSAERPKGSFSTLEIQRTEQGDSAMYLCASSRGTVKFEEQFFGPGTRLTVL.

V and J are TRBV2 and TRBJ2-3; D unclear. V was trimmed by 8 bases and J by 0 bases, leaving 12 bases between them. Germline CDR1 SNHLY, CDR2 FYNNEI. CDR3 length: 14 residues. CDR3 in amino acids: CASLSSHSTDTQYF. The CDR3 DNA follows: TGTGCCAGCCTGTCCTCCCATAGCACAGATACGCAGTATTTT.

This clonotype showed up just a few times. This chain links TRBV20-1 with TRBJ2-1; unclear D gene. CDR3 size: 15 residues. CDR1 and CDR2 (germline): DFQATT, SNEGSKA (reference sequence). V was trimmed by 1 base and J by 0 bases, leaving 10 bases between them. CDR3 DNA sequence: TGCAGTGCTAGAGGTCCTACTTCCTCCTACAATGAGCAGTTCTTC. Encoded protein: CSARGPTSSYNEQFF.

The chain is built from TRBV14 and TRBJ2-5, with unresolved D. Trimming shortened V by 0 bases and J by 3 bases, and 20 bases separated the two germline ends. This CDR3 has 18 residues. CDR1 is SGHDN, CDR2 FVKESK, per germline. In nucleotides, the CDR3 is TGTGCCAGCAGCCAAGATAACAAAATCGGGCCTGAGAAAGAGACCCAGTACTTC. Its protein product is CASSQDNKIGPEKETQYF.

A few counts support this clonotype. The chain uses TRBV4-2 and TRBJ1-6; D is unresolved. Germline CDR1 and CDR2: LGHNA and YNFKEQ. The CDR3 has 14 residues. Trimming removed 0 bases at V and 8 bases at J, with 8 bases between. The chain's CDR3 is CASSQDWGDSPLHF. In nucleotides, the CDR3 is TGTGCCAGCAGCCAAGATTGGGGAGATTCACCCCTCCACTTT.

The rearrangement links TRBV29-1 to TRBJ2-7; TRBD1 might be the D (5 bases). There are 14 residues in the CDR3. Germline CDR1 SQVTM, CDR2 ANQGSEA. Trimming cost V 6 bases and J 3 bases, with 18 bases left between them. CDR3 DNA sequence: TGCAGCGTGGGCAACAGGTGGCCGAACTACGAGCAGTACTTC. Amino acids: CSVGNRWPNYEQYF.

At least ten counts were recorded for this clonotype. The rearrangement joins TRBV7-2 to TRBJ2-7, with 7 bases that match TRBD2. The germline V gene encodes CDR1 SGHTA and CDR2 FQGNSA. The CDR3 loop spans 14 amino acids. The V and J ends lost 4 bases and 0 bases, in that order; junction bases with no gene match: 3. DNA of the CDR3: TGTGCCAGCAGCTCCTCTAGCGGCTCCTACGAGCAGTACTTC. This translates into CASSSSSGSYEQYF.

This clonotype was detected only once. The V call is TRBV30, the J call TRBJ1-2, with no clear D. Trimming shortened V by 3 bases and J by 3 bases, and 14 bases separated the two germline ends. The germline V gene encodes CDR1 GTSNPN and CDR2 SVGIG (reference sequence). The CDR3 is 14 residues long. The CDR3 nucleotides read TGTGCCTGGAGGTCCAGTGTGGCCTACTATGGCTACACCTTC. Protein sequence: CAWRSSVAYYGYTF. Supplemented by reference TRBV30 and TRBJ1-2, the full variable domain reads SQTIHQWPATLVQPVGSPLSLECTVEGTSNPNLYWYRQAAGRGLQLLFYSVGIGQISSEVPQNLSASRPQDRQFILSSKKLLLSDSGFYLCAWRSSVAYYGYTFGSGTRLTVV.

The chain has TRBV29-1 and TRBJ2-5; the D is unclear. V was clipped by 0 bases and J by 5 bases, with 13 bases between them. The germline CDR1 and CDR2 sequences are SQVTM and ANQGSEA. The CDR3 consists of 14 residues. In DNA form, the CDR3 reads TGCAGCGTTGAAGAGGGCCTCTGGGTGGAGACCCAGTACTTC. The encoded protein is CSVEEGLWVETQYF.

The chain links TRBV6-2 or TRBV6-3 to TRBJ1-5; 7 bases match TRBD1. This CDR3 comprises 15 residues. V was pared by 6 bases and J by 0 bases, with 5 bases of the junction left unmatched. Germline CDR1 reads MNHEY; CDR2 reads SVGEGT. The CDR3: CASRKGQVSNQPQHF. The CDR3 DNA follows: TGTGCCAGCAGGAAAGGACAGGTTAGCAATCAGCCCCAGCATTTT.

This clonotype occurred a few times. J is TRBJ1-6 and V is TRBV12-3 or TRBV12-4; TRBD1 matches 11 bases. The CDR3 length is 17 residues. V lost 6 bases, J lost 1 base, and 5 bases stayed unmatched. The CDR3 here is CASSLGTGGSYNSPLHF. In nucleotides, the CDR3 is TGTGCCAGCAGCCTAGGGACAGGGGGTTCCTATAATTCACCCCTCCACTTT.

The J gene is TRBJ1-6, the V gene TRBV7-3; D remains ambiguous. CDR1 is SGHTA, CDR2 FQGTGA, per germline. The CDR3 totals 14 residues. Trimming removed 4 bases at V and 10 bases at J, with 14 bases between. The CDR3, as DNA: TGTGCCAGCAGCTGGGCAGGAGTAGAGTCACCCCTCCACTTT. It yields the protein CASSWAGVESPLHF.

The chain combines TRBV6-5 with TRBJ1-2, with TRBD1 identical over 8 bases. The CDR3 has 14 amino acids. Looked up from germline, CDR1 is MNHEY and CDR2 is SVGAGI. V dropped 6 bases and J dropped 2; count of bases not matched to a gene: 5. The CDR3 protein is CASRRDRPNYGYTF. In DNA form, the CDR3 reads TGTGCCAGCAGGAGGGACAGGCCGAACTATGGCTACACCTTC.

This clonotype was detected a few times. The CDR3 spells CAISESGQLVAQYF. In DNA form, the CDR3 reads TGTGCCATCAGTGAGTCGGGGCAGCTCGTGGCCCAGTACTTC. This chain uses TRBV10-3 with TRBJ2-5; tentative D call: TRBD1 (5 bases). The CDR3 covers 14 residues. With 0 bases removed from V and 9 bases from J, the gap between germline ends came to 14 bases. CDR1 ENHRY and CDR2 SYGVKD come from the germline V gene.

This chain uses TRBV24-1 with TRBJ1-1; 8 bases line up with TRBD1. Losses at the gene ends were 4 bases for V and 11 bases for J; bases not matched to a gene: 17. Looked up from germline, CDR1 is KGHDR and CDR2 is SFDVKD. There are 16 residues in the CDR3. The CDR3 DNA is TGTGCCACCAGTGACCCCACTACCGGGACAGGCGCGGGGGCTTTCTTT. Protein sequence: CATSDPTTGTGAGAFF.

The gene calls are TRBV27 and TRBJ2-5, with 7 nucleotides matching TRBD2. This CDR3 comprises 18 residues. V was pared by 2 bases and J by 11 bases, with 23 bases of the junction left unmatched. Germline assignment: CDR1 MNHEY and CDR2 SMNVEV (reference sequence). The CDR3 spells CASSLRMWGGDAYNEQYF. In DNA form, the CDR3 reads TGTGCCAGCAGTTTAAGGATGTGGGGGGGAGACGCCTACAATGAGCAGTACTTC.